The T cell receptor (beta chain) described here comes from a study of T cell responses to AZD1222 COVID-19 vaccine. Method: immunoSEQ multiplex PCR; TCRdb's copy keeps in-frame clones and lacks some. The sample lists about 100,000 clones, less than 90% occurring once. Regarding the study as a whole: In a largely white British group with more females than males, clonal diversity was possibly underestimated. Spike-specific TCR breadth and depth both grew after two AZD1222 doses.

This CDR3 comprises 19 residues. Losses at the gene ends were 3 bases for V and 5 bases for J; bases not matched to a gene: 11. Germline values: CDR1 SGHRS, CDR2 YFSETQ. Of note for this clone: Its antigen remains unidentified.

The sequencing used peripheral blood, collected on day 0 of AZD1222 vaccination. The chain links TRBV5-1 to TRBJ2-1; 16 bases line up with TRBD2. This TCR was sampled from an adult in good health. This chain's CDR3 is CASSWPGTSGRGAHNEQFF. The CDR3 bases are TGCGCCAGCAGCTGGCCCGGGACTAGCGGGAGGGGGGCACACAATGAGCAGTTCTTC. Full variable domain (remainder filled in from reference TRBV5-1 and TRBJ2-1): KAGVTQTPRYLIKTRGQQVTLSCSPISGHRSVSWYQQTPGQGLQFLFEYFSETQRNKGNFPGRFSGRQFSNSRSEMNVSTLELGDSALYLCASSWPGTSGRGAHNEQFFGPGTRLTVL.